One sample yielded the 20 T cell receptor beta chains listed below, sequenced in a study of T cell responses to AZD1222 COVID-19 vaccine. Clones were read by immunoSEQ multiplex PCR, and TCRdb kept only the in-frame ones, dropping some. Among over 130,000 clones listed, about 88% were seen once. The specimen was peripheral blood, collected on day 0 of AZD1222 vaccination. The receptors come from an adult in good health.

In DNA form, the CDR3 reads TGTGCCAGTAGTAACGGCCTACCGGGACAGGGATTATTCTTC. Its translation is CASSNGLPGQGLFF. The chain employs TRBV19 and TRBJ2-1; 9 nucleotides align to TRBD1. This CDR3 comprises 14 residues. V lost 4 bases to trimming and J lost 16 bases; unmatched junction nucleotides: 14. The germline gives CDR1 LNHDA, CDR2 SQIVND (reference sequence).

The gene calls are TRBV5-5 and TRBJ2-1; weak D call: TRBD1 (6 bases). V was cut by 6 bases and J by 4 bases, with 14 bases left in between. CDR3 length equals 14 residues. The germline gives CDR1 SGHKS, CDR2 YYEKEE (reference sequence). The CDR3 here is CASTSRTDYNEQFF. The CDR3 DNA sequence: TGTGCCAGCACCTCGAGGACAGATTACAATGAGCAGTTCTTC.

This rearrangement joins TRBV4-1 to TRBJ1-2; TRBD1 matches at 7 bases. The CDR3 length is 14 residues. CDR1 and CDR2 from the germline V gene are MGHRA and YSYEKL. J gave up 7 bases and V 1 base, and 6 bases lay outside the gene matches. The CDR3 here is CASSQVTGAAGYTF. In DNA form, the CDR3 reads TGCGCCAGCAGCCAAGTAACAGGGGCGGCTGGCTACACCTTC.

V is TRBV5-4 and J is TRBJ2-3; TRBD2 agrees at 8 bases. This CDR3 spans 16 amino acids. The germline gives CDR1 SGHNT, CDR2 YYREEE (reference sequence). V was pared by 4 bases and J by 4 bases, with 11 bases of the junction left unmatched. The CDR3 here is CASSNLVRGGSDTQYF. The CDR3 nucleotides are TGTGCCAGCAGCAACCTGGTCCGGGGGGGGTCAGATACGCAGTATTTT.

CDR3 loop: CASSGTSGDEQYF. In DNA, the CDR3 is TGTGCCAGCTCAGGGACTAGCGGGGACGAGCAGTACTTC. The rearrangement links TRBV18 to TRBJ2-7, with 13 nucleotides matching TRBD2. The V gene's germline CDR1 is KGHSH and CDR2 LQKENI. Trimming cost V 5 bases and J 5 bases; bases outside gene matches: 0. There are 13 residues in the CDR3. The entire variable domain, with the rest obtained from reference TRBV18 and TRBJ2-7, is as follows: NAGVMQNPRHLVRRRGQEARLRCSPMKGHSHVYWYRQLPEEGLKFMVYLQKENIIDESGMPKERFSAEFPKEGPSILRIQQVVRGDSAAYFCASSGTSGDEQYFGPGTRLTVT.

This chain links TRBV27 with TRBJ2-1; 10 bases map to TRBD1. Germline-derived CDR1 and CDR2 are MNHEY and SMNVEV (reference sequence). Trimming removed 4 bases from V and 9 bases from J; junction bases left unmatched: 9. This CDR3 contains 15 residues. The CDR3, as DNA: TGTGCCAGCAGTTCACCGGGACAGGGGATTTCTGAGCAGTTCTTC. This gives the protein CASSSPGQGISEQFF.

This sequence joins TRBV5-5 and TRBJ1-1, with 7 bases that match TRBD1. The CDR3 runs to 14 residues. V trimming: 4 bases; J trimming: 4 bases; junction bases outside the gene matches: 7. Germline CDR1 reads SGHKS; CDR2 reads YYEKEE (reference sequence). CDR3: CASSGAGGATEAFF. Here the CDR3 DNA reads TGTGCCAGCAGCGGAGCAGGGGGAGCCACTGAAGCTTTCTTT.

CDR3 DNA sequence: TGTGCCAGCAGTTATGGACCGGGGTCCGAAGCTTTCTTT. This codes for CASSYGPGSEAFF. The chain links TRBV27 to TRBJ1-1; D gene ambiguous. V was clipped by 4 bases and J by 8 bases, with 14 bases between them. CDR3 length: 13 amino acids. Germline V CDR1 and CDR2: MNHEY, SMNVEV (reference sequence).

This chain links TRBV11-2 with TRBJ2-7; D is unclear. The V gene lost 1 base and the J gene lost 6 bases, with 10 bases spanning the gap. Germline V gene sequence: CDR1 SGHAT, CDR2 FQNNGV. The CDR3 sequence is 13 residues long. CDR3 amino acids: CASSLGRVSEQYF. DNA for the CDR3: TGTGCCAGCAGCTTAGGTCGGGTTAGCGAGCAGTACTTC.

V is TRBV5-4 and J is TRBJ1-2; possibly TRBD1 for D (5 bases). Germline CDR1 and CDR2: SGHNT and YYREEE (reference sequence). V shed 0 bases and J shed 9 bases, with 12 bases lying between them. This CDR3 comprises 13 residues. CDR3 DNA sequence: TGTGCCAGCAGCTTGGTTCAGGGAAGTAGCTACACCTTC. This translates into CASSLVQGSSYTF.

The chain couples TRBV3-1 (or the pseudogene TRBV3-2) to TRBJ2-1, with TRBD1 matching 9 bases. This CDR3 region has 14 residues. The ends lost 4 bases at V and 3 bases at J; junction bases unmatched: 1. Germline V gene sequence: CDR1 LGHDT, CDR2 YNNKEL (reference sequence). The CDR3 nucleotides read TGTGCCAGCAGCCTGGGACAGGGCTACAATGAGCAGTTCTTC. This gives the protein CASSLGQGYNEQFF.

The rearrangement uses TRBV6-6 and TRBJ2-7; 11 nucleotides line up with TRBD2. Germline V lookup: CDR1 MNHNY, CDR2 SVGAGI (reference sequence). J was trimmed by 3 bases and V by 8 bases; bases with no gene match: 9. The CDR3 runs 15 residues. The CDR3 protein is CASYSGRASVYEQYF. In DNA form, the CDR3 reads TGTGCCAGCTATAGCGGGAGGGCCTCTGTCTACGAGCAGTACTTC.

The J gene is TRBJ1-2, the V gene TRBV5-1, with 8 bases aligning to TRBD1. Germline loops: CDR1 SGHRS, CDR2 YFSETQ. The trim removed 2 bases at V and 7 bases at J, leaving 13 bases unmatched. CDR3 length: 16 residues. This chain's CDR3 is CASSLDSGQGAGGYTF. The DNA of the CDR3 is TGCGCCAGCAGCTTAGATTCCGGACAGGGCGCGGGTGGCTACACCTTC.

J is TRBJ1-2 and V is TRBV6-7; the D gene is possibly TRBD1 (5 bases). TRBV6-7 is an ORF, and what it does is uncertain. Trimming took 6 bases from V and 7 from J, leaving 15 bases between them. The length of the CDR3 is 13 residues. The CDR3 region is CASRFRVRGGYTF. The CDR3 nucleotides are TGTGCCAGCAGGTTCAGGGTAAGGGGTGGCTACACCTTC.

CDR3 sequence: CASSLQGQNEKLFF. The CDR3 nucleotides read TGTGCCAGCAGCCTACAGGGACAAAATGAAAAACTGTTTTTT. The V gene is TRBV14, the J gene TRBJ1-4; possibly TRBD1 for D (6 bases). Per germline, CDR1 SGHDN and CDR2 FVKESK. The V gene lost 4 bases and the J gene lost 5 bases, with 11 bases spanning the gap. The CDR3 has 14 residues.

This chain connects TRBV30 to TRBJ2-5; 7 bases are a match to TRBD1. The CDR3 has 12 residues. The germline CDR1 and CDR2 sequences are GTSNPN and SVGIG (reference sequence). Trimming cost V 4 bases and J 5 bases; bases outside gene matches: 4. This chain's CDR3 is CAWIGGPETQYF. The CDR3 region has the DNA TGTGCCTGGATAGGGGGCCCCGAGACCCAGTACTTC.

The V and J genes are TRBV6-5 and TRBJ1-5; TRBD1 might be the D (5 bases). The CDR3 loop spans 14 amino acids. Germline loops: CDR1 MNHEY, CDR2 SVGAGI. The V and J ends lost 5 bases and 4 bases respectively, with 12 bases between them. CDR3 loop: CASSRTGLNQPQHF. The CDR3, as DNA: TGTGCCAGCAGTAGAACGGGACTTAATCAGCCCCAGCATTTT.

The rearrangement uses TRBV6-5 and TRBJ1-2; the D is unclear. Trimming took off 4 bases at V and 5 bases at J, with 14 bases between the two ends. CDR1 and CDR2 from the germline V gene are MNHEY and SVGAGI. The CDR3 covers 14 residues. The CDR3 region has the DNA TGTGCCAGCAGTTCGGACCGGGCCCCATATGGCTACACCTTC. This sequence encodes CASSSDRAPYGYTF.

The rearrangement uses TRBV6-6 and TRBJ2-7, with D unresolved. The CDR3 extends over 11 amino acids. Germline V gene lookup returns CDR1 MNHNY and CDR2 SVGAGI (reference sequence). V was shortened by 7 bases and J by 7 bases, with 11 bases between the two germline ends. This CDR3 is CASTDFGEQYF. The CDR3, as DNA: TGTGCCAGCACTGATTTTGGGGAGCAGTACTTC.

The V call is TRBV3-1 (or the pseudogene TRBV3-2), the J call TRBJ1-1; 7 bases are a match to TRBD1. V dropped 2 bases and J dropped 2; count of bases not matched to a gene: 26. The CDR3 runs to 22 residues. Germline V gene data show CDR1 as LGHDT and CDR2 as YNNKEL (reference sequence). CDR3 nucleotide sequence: TGTGCCAGCAGCCAACCGACAGGGTTACGTTATTCGGATAGGGTGCGAAACACTGAAGCTTTCTTT. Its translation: CASSQPTGLRYSDRVRNTEAFF.